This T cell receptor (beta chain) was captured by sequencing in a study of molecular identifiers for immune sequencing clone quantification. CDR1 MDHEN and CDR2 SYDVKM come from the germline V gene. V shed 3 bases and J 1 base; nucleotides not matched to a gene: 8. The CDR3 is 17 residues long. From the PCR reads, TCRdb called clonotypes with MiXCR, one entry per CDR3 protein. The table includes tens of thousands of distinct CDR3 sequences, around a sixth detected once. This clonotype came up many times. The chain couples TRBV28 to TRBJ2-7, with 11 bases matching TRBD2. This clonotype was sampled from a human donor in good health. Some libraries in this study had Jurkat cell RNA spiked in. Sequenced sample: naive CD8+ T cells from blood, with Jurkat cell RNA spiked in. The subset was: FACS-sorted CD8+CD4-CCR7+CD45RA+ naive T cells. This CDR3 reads CASSFNPGLAESYEQYF. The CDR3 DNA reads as TGTGCCAGCAGTTTCAACCCGGGACTAGCGGAGTCCTACGAGCAGTACTTC.